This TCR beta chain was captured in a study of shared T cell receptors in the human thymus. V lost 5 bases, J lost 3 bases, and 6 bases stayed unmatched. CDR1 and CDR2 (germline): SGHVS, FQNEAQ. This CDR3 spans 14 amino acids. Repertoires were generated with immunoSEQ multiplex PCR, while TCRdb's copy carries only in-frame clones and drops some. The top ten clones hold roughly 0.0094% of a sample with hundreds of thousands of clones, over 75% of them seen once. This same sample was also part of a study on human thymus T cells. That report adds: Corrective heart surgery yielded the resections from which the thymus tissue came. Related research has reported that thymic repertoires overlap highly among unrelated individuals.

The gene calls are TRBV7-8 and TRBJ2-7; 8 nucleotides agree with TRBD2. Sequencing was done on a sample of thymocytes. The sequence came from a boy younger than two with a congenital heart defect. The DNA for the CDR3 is TGTGCCAGCAGCGAGGGACTAGACTACTACGAGCAGTACTTC. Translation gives CASSEGLDYYEQYF.